This T cell receptor beta chain comes out of a study of tumor and adjacent non-tumor tissue in lung cancer. Study background: There were 11 to 13 adenocarcinoma, 2 squamous cell carcinoma and 1 small cell lung cancer cases. Around 4.4 million productive TCRbeta reads were obtained per sample on average. Whole-study findings and limits: In normal lung, the top 100 clones were significantly more dominant than in tumor.

CDR1 and CDR2 (germline): SGHRS, YFSETQ. The CDR3 runs 17 residues. V was shortened by 0 bases and J by 2 bases, with 17 bases between the two germline ends. For this clonotype: Its antigen is not identified. Lacking the conserved final phenylalanine or tryptophan, this CDR3 likely reflects a read error.

No cell sorting was done before RNA was extracted from the tissue. Chemotherapy-naive patients with new lung cancer underwent thoracic surgery in China, August–late 2014. Three rounds of nested PCR, following a modified ARM-PCR protocol, produced the TCRbeta library. TCRdb passed the multiplex PCR reads through MiXCR, listing each CDR3 protein once. The data hold about 93,000 distinct CDR3 sequences, with roughly 70% observed a single time. The chain combines TRBV5-1 with TRBJ2-5; D is possibly TRBD1 or TRBD2 (5 bases each). The specimen was lung tumor tissue. This sequence originates from a man between 60 and 70 years old with non-small cell lung cancer. In nucleotides, the CDR3 is TGCGCCAGCAGCTTGGCCCTAAAATCGGGGCGGCAAGAGACCCAGTACTTG. Protein product: CASSLALKSGRQETQYL.